This TCR beta chain was sequenced during a study of T cells in narcolepsy. As for this clone: The antigen is unknown.

Trimming at V came to 11 bases and at J to 6 bases, leaving 7 bases not matched to a gene. The germline gives CDR1 LNHDA, CDR2 SQIVND (reference sequence). There are 12 residues in the CDR3. General observations from the study: Blood of same and different patients, but not healthy controls, reportedly held recurring autoreactive clonotypes. HCRT-specific and TRIB2-specific autoreactive clonotypes appeared among same-patient CSF and blood CD4+ clonotypes. Some memory CD4+ repertoires had no autoreactive clone sequences.

Libraries were prepared by immunoSEQ multiplex PCR; TCRdb keeps only in-frame clonotypes and omits some of them. Here the sample spans approximately 22,000 clones, around two thirds being singletons. Sample: memory (CD45RA-) CD4+ T cells from blood. The chain employs TRBV19 and TRBJ1-5; TRBD1 aligns across 7 bases. The TCR sequence derives from a human donor in good health. CDR3 loop: CAAQGGGQPQHF. CDR3 coding DNA: TGTGCCGCGCAGGGGGGGGGTCAGCCCCAGCATTTT.